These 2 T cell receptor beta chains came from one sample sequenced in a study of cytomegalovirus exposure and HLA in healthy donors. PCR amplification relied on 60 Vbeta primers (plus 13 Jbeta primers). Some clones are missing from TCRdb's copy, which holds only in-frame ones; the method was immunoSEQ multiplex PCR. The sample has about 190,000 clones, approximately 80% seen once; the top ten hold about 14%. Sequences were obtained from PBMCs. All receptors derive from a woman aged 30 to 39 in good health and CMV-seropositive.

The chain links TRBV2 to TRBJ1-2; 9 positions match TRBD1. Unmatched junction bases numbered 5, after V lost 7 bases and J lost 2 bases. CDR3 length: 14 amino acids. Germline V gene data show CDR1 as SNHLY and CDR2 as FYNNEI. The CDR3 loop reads CASKEQGANYGYTF. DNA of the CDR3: TGTGCCAGCAAAGAACAGGGGGCAAACTATGGCTACACCTTC. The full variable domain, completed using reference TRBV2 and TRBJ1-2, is EPEVTQTPSHQVTQMGQEVILRCVPISNHLYFYWYRQILGQKVEFLVSFYNNEISEKSEIFDDQFSVERPDGSNFTLKIRSTKLEDSAMYFCASKEQGANYGYTFGSGTRLTVV.

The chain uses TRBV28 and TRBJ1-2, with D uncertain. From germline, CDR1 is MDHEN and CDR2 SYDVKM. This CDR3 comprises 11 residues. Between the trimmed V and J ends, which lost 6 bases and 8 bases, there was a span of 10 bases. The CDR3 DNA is TGTGCCAGCAGGCGGGCTAGGGGCTACACCTTC. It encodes CASRRARGYTF.